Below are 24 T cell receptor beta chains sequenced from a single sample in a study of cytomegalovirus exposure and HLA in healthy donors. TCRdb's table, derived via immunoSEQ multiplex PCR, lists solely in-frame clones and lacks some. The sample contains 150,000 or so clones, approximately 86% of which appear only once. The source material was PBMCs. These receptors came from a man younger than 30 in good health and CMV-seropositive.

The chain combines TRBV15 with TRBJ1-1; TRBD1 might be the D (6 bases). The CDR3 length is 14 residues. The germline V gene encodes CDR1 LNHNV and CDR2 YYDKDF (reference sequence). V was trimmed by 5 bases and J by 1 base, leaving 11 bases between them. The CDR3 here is CATSGGHRNTEAFF. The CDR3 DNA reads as TGTGCCACCAGCGGGGGACATAGGAACACTGAAGCTTTCTTT.

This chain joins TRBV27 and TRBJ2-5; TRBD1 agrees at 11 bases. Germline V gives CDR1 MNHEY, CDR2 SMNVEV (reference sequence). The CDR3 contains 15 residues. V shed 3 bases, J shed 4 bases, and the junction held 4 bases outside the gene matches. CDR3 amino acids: CASSLGQGGGETQYF. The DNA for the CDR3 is TGTGCCAGCAGTTTGGGACAGGGGGGAGGAGAGACCCAGTACTTC.

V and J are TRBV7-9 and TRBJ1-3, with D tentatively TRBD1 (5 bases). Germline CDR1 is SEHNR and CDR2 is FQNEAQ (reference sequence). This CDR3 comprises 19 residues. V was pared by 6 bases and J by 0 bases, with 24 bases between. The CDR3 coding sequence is TGTGCCAGCAGGTCCAGTGGAGGGACCGAAAGGCGCTCTGGAAACACCATATATTTT. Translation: CASRSSGGTERRSGNTIYF.

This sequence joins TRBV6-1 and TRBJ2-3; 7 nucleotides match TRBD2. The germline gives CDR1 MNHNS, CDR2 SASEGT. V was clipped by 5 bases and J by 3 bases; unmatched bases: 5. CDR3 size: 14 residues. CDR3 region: CASSRASGTDTQYF. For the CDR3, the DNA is TGTGCCAGCAGTCGGGCTAGCGGTACAGATACGCAGTATTTT.

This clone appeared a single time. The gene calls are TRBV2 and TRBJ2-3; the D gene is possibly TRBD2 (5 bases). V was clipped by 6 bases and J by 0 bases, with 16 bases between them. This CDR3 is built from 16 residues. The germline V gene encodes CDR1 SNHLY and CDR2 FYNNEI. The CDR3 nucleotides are TGTGCCAGCAGAGGCCTAGCAGCGCCTAGCACAGATACGCAGTATTTT. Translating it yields CASRGLAAPSTDTQYF.

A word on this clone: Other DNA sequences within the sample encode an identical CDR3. The CDR3 DNA sequence: TGTGCCAGCAGACGGGGACAAATTAACTATGGCTACACCTTC. Translation gives CASRRGQINYGYTF. The chain couples TRBV6-5 to TRBJ1-2, with TRBD1 as a possible D gene (6 bases). The CDR3 covers 14 residues. Trimming stripped 6 bases from V and 1 base from J, with 12 bases between. The germline CDR1 and CDR2 sequences are MNHEY and SVGAGI.

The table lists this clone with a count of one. CDR3 nucleotide sequence: TGCGCCAGCAGCCAAGACCCCAACGCCGACAGAGATAATGAAAAACTGTTTTTT. This gives the protein CASSQDPNADRDNEKLFF. The chain combines TRBV4-1 with TRBJ1-4, with D possibly TRBD1 on 5 matching bases. Trimming took 0 bases from V and 4 from J, leaving 18 bases between them. The CDR3 loop spans 18 amino acids. Germline CDR1 reads MGHRA; CDR2 reads YSYEKL.

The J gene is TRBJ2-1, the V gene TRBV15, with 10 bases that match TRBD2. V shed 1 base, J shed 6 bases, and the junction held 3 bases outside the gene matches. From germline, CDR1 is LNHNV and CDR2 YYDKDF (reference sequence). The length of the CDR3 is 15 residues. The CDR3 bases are TGTGCCACCAGCAGAGGGTTAGCGGGAGGCAATGAGCAGTTCTTC. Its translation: CATSRGLAGGNEQFF.

This CDR3 is CSVSRQGHYGYTF. CDR3 DNA sequence: TGCAGCGTCTCCAGACAGGGGCACTATGGCTACACCTTC. This chain connects TRBV29-1 to TRBJ1-2; the match to TRBD1 covers 8 bases. Germline V gene data show CDR1 as SQVTM and CDR2 as ANQGSEA. J gave up 3 bases and V 6 bases, and 6 bases lay outside the gene matches. This CDR3 region has 13 residues.

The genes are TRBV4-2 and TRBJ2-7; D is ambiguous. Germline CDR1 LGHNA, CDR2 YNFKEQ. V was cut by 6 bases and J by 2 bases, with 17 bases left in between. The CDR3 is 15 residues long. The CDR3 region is CASSPLRVFAYEQYF. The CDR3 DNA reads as TGTGCCAGCAGTCCCCTTCGGGTCTTCGCCTACGAGCAGTACTTC.

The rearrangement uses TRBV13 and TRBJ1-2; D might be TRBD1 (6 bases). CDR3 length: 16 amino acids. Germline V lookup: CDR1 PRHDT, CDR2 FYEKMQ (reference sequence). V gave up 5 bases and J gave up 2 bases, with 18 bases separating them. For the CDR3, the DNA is TGTGCCAGCAGCCTATCCCGACAGGAGCAAAACTATGGCTACACCTTC. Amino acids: CASSLSRQEQNYGYTF.

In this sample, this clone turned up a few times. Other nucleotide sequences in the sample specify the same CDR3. The CDR3 bases are TGCAGCGCGGGGGGCTACACCTTC. It encodes CSAGGYTF. The chain has TRBV29-1 and TRBJ1-2, with D uncertain. CDR1 and CDR2 (germline): SQVTM, ANQGSEA. V shed 7 bases and J shed 8 bases, with 5 bases lying between them. The CDR3 spans 8 residues.

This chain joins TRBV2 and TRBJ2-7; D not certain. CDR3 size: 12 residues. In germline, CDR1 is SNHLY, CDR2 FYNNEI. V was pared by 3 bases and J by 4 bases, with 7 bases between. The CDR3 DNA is TGTGCCAGCAGTGATCGCAGATACGAGCAGTACTTC. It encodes CASSDRRYEQYF.

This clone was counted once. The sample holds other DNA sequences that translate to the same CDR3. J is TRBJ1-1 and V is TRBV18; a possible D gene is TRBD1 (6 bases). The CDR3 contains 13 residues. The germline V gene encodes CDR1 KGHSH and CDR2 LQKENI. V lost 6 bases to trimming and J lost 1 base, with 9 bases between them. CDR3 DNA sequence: TGTGCCAGCTCGCCGGGACAGAACACTGAAGCTTTCTTT. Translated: CASSPGQNTEAFF.

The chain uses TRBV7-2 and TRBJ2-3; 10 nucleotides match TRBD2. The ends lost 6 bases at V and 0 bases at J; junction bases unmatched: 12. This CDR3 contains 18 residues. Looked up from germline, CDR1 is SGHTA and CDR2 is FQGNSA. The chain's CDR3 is CASSSSGLALSSTDTQYF. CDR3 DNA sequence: TGTGCCAGCAGTTCCTCGGGACTAGCGCTGTCTAGCACAGATACGCAGTATTTT. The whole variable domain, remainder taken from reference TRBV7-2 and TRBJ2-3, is GAGVSQSPSNKVTEKGKDVELRCDPISGHTALYWYRQSLGQGLEFLIYFQGNSAPDKSGLPSDRFSAERTGGSVSTLTIQRTQQEDSAVYLCASSSSGLALSSTDTQYFGPGTRLTVL.

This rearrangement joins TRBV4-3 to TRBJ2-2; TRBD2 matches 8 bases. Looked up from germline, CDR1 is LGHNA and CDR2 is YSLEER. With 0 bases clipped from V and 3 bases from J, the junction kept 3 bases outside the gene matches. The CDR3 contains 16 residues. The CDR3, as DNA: TGCGCCAGCAGCCAAGATGGCGGGGGGTACACCGGGGAGCTGTTTTTT. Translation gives CASSQDGGGYTGELFF.

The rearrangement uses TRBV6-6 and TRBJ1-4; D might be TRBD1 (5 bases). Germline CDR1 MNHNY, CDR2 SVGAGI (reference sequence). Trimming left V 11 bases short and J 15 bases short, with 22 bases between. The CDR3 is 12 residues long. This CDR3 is CAASLGGVRVFF. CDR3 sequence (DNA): TGTGCCGCGAGTCTCGGGGGGGTAAGGGTGTTTTTT.

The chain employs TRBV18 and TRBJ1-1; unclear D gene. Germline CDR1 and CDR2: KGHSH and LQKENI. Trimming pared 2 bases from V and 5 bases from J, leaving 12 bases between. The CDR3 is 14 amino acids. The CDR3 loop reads CASSPSGMGTEAFF. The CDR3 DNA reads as TGTGCCAGCTCACCATCGGGGATGGGGACTGAAGCTTTCTTT.

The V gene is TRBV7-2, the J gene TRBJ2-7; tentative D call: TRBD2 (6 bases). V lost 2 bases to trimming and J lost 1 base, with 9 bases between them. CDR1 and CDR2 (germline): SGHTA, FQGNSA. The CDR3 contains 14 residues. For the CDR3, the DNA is TGTGCCAGCAGCTTATCGGCGGGGTCCTACGAGCAGTACTTC. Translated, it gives CASSLSAGSYEQYF.

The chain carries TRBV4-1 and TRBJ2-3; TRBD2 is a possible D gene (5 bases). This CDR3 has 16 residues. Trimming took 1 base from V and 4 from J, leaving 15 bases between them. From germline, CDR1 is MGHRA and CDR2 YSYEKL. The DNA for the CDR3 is TGCGCCAGCAGCCAAGGGTCAGTCGCGGGTGCAGATACGCAGTATTTT. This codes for CASSQGSVAGADTQYF.

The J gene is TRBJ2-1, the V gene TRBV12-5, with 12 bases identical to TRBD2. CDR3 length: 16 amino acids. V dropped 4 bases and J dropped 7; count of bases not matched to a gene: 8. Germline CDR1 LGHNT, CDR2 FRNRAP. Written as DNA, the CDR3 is TGTGCTAGTGGTTCATCCGGACTAGCGGGAATAAATGAGCAGTTCTTC. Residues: CASGSSGLAGINEQFF. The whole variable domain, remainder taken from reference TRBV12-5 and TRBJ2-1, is DARVTQTPRHKVTEMGQEVTMRCQPILGHNTVFWYRQTMMQGLELLAYFRNRAPLDDSGMPKDRFSAEMPDATLATLKIQPSEPRDSAVYFCASGSSGLAGINEQFFGPGTRLTVL.

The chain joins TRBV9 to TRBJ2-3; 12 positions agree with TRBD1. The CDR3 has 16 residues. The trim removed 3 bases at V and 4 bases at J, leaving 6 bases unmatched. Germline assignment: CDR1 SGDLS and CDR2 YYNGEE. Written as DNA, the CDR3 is TGTGCCAGCAGCGGTCGGGACAGGGGGCCCGCAGATACGCAGTATTTT. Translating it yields CASSGRDRGPADTQYF.

CDR3 in amino acids: CASSVGTSGGAETQYF. The DNA for the CDR3 is TGTGCCAGCAGCGTAGGGACTAGCGGGGGGGCAGAGACCCAGTACTTC. This chain uses TRBV9 with TRBJ2-5; 15 bases are a match to TRBD2. Germline V CDR1 and CDR2: SGDLS, YYNGEE. Losses at the gene ends were 0 bases for V and 4 bases for J; bases not matched to a gene: 1. This CDR3 is built from 16 residues.

The CDR3 sequence is CAILPETGSYGYTF. The CDR3 DNA sequence: TGTGCCATCCTACCTGAGACAGGGAGCTATGGCTACACCTTC. The V and J genes are TRBV10-3 and TRBJ1-2; 7 bases fit TRBD1. Germline CDR1 is ENHRY and CDR2 is SYGVKD. The CDR3 is made up of 14 amino acids. The J segment lost 4 bases and the V segment lost 8 bases, leaving 10 bases of the junction unmatched.